This is a list of T cell receptor beta chains from one sample in a study of spatial heterogeneity in lung cancer. TCRdb called the 5' RACE reads again in MiXCR, with one record for every CDR3 protein. The repertoire has roughly 7,700 distinct CDR3 sequences, 5.4% of them found once; the top ten carry approximately 25%. The sequencing here drew on lung tumor tissue, taken at surgery. Receptor source: a male donor with early-stage non-small cell lung cancer. Both conserved end residues are part of each CDR3. The order of the fields is CDR3 protein, J gene, clone size, V gene. Part of the rows lack a size; the others show once, few, many or a class for expanded clones.

CDR3aa: CASSVTGGIGYGYTF
j_gene: TRBJ1-2
abundance: -
v_gene: TRBV28

CDR3aa: CASSVITTRTNYGYTF
j_gene: TRBJ1-2
abundance: medium-sized
v_gene: TRBV6-1

CDR3aa: CAISVGGDSYEQYF
j_gene: TRBJ2-7
abundance: many
v_gene: TRBV10-3

CDR3aa: CSARKVGGETQYF
j_gene: TRBJ2-5
abundance: few
v_gene: TRBV20-1

CDR3aa: CASSRQGMNTEAFF
j_gene: TRBJ1-1
abundance: medium-sized
v_gene: TRBV6-6

CDR3aa: CASSSWGENQPQHF
j_gene: TRBJ1-5
abundance: many
v_gene: TRBV7-8

CDR3aa: CASSPGLLQRGDTQYF
j_gene: TRBJ2-3
abundance: many
v_gene: TRBV5-1

CDR3aa: CASSLNPGQGTPDTQYF
j_gene: TRBJ2-3
abundance: many
v_gene: TRBV5-1

CDR3aa: CASSEGGTEAFF
j_gene: TRBJ1-1
abundance: many
v_gene: TRBV7-9

CDR3aa: CAVDRVYEQYF
j_gene: TRBJ2-7
abundance: many
v_gene: TRBV6-1

CDR3aa: CASSPQGAGTEAFF
j_gene: TRBJ1-1
abundance: medium-sized
v_gene: TRBV4-2

CDR3aa: CASSPARGKNTGELFF
j_gene: TRBJ2-2
abundance: medium-sized
v_gene: TRBV3-1

CDR3aa: CASSHLYEAFF
j_gene: TRBJ1-1
abundance: -
v_gene: TRBV3-1

CDR3aa: CASSPLGVASYEQYF
j_gene: TRBJ2-7
abundance: medium-sized
v_gene: TRBV7-8

CDR3aa: CSASFVAGNTQYF
j_gene: TRBJ2-3
abundance: many
v_gene: TRBV20-1